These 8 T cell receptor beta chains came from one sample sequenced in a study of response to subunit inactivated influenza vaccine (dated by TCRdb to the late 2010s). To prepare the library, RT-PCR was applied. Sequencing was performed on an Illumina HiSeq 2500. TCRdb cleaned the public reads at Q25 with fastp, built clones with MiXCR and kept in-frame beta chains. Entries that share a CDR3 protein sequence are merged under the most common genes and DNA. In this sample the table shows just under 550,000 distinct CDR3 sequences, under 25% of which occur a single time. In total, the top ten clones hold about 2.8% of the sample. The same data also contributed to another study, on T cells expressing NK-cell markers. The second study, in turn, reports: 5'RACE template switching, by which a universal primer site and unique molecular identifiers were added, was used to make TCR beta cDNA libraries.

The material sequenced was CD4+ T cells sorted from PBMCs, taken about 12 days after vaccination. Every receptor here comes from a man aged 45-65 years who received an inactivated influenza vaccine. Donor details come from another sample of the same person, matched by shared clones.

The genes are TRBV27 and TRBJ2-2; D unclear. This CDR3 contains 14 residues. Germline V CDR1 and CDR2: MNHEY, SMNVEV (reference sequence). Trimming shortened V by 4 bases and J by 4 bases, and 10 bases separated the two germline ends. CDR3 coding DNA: TGTGCCAGCAGTTCTAGGGAATTCACCGGGGAGCTGTTTTTT. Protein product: CASSSREFTGELFF.

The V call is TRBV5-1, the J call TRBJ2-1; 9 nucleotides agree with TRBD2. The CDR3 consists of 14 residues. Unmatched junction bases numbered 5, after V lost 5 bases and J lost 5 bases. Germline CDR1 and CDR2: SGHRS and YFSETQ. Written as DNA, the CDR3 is TGCGCCAGCAGATCCGGACTAGCGAACAATGAGCAGTTCTTC. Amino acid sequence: CASRSGLANNEQFF.

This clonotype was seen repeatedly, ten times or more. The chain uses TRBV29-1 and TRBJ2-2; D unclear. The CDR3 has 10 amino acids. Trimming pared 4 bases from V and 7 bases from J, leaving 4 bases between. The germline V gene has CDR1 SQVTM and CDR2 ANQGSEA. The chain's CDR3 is CSVGNGELFF. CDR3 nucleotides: TGCAGCGTTGGGAACGGGGAGCTGTTTTTT.

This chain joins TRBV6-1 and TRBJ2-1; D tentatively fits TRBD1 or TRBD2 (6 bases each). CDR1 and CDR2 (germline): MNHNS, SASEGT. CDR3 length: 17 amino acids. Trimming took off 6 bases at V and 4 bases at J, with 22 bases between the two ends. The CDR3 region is CASRHPLRGDLYNEQFF. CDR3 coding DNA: TGTGCCAGCAGGCATCCCTTAAGGGGGGACCTTTACAATGAGCAGTTCTTC.

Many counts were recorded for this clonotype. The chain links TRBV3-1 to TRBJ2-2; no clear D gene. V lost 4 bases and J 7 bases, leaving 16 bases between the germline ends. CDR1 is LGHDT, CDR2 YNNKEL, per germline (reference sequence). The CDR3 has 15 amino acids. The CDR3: CASSPGAVKGGELFF. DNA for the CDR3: TGTGCCAGCAGCCCCGGTGCGGTTAAAGGCGGGGAGCTGTTTTTT. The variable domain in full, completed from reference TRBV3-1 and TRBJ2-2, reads DTAVSQTPKYLVTQMGNDKSIKCEQNLGHDTMYWYKQDSKKFLKIMFSYNNKELIINETVPNRFSPKSPDKAHLNLHINSLELGDSAVYFCASSPGAVKGGELFFGEGSRLTVL.

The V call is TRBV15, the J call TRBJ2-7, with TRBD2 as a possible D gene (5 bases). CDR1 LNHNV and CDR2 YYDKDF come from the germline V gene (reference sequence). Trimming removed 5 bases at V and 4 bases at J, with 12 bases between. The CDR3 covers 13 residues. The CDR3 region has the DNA TGTGCCACCAGCGCGGCAGGCGGGTACGAGCAGTACTTC. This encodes CATSAAGGYEQYF.

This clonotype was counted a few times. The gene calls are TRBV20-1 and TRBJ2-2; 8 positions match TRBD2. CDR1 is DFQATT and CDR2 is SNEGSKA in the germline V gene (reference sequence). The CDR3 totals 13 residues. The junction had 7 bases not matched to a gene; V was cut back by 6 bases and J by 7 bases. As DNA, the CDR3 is TGCAGTGCCGGGACTAGTTTATTCGGGGAGCTGTTTTTT. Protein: CSAGTSLFGELFF.

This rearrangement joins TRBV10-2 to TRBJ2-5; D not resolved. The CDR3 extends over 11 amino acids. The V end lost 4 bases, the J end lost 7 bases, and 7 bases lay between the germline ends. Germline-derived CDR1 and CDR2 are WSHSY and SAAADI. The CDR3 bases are TGCGCCAGCAGTGCCCGGTCGACCCAGTACTTC. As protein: CASSARSTQYF.